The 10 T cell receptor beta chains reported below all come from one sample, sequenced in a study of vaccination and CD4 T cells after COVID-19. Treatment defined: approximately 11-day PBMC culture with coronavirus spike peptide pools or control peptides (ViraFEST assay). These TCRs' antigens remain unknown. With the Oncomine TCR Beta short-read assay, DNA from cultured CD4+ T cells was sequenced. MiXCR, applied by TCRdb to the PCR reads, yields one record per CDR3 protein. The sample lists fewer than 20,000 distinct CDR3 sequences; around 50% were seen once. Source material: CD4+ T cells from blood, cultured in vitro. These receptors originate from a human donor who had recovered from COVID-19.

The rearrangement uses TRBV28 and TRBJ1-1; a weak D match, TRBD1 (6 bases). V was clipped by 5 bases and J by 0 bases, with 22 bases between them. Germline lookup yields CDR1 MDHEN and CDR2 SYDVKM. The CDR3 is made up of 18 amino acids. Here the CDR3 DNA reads TGTGCCAGCAGTGTCCTGAGGGGGGTAGGAGAAATGAACACTGAAGCTTTCTTT. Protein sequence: CASSVLRGVGEMNTEAFF.

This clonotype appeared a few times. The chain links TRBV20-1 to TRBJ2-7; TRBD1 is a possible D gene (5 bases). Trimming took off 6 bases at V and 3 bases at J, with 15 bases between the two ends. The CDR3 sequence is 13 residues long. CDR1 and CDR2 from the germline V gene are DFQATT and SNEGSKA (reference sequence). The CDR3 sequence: CSAGPRAFYEQYF. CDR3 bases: TGCAGTGCCGGGCCCAGGGCTTTCTACGAGCAGTACTTC.

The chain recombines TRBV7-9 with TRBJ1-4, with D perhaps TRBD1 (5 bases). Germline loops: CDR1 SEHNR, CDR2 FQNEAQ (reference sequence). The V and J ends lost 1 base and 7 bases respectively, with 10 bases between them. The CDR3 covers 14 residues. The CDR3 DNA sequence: TGTGCCAGCAGCTTAGGCAGGGACGGTGAAAAACTGTTTTTT. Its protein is CASSLGRDGEKLFF.

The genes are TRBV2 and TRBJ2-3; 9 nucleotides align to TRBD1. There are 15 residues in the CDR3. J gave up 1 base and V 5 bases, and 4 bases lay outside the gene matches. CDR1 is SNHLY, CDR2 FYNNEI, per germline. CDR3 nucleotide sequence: TGTGCCAGCAGTTCTCGACAGGGGGGCACAGATACGCAGTATTTT. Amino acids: CASSSRQGGTDTQYF.

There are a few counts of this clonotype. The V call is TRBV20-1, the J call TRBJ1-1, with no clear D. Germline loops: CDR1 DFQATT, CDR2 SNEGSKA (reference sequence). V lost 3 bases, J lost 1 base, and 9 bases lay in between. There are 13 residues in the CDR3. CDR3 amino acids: CSASSTPNTEAFF. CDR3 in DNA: TGCAGTGCTAGCAGCACCCCGAACACTGAAGCTTTCTTT.

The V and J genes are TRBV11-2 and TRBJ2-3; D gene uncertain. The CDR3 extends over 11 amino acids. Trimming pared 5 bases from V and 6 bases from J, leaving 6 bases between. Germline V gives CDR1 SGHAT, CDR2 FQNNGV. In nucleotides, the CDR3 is TGTGCCAGCAGCAGTCGTGATACGCAGTATTTT. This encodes CASSSRDTQYF.

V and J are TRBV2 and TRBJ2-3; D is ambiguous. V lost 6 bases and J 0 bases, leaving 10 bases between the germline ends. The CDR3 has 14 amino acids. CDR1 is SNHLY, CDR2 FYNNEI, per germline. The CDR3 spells CASSVGLSTDTQYF. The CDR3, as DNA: TGTGCCAGCAGCGTCGGTCTTAGCACAGATACGCAGTATTTT.

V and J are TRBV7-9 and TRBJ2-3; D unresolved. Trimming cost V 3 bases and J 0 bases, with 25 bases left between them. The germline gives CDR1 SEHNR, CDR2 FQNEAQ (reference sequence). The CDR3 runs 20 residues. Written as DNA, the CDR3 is TGTGCCAGCAGCTTTATAACGGGCCCCTTAGTACCGACTAGCACAGATACGCAGTATTTT. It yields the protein CASSFITGPLVPTSTDTQYF.

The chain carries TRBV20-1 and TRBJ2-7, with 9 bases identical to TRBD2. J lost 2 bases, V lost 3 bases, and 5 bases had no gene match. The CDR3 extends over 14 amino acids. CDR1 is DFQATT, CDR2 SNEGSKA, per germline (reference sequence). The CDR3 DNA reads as TGCAGTGCTAGTCGGGGCGGGAGGGCCTACGAGCAGTACTTC. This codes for CSASRGGRAYEQYF.

The CDR3 nucleotides are TGTGCCAGCAGTTTAGGTGGCCGACACACAGCCCTAGCCAAAAACATTCAGTACTTC. This gives the protein CASSLGGRHTALAKNIQYF. The V gene is TRBV27, the J gene TRBJ2-4; D remains unclear. V lost 2 bases to trimming and J lost 0 bases, with 20 bases between them. CDR3 length: 19 residues. Germline-derived CDR1 and CDR2 are MNHEY and SMNVEV (reference sequence).